This TCR beta chain emerged from a study of tumor-infiltrating lymphocytes in localized non-small cell lung cancer. Study context: The cohort mixed smokers and never-smokers, several histologies, and some post-neoadjuvant-chemotherapy samples. Each patient gave resected tumor and non-adjacent uninvolved lung tissue. Study-level results: TCRbeta sequencing showed higher T cell infiltration in tumors than uninvolved lung.

Generated by immunoSEQ multiplex PCR, the TCRdb table keeps only in-frame clones and is missing some. This table holds about 3,600 clones, around 74% found once. A remark on this clone: Its specificity is not known.

The germline gives CDR1 SGHNT, CDR2 YYREEE (reference sequence). Trimming cost V 4 bases and J 1 base, with 8 bases left between them. This CDR3 comprises 13 residues. The sequenced sample consisted of uninvolved lung tissue not adjacent to the tumor. The TCR was taken from a human donor with non-small cell lung cancer. The V and J genes are TRBV5-4 and TRBJ2-5, with a weak D call TRBD2 (5 bases). Here the CDR3 reads CASSPGSQETQYF. Here the CDR3 DNA reads TGTGCCAGCAGCCCGGGGAGCCAAGAGACCCAGTACTTC.